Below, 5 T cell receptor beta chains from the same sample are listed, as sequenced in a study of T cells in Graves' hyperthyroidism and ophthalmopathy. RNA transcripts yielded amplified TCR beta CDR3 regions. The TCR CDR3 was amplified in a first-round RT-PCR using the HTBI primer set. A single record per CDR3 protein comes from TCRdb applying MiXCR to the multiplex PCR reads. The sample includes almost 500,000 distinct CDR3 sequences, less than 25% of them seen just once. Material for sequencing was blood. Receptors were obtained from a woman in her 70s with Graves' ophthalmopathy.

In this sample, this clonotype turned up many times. CDR3 residues: CASSYGGGANIQYF. The CDR3 nucleotides read TGTGCCAGCAGCTACGGGGGTGGTGCGAACATTCAGTACTTC. V is TRBV28 and J is TRBJ2-4, with D maybe TRBD2 (6 bases). Germline V lookup: CDR1 MDHEN, CDR2 SYDVKM. This CDR3 comprises 14 residues. Trimming cost V 6 bases and J 7 bases, with 16 bases left between them.

DNA of the CDR3: TGTGCCATCAGTGAGTCGACAGGGCCTAATTCACCCCTCCACTTT. Protein sequence: CAISESTGPNSPLHF. The chain links TRBV10-3 to TRBJ1-6, with TRBD1 identical over 7 bases. CDR1 is ENHRY, CDR2 SYGVKD, per germline. The V segment lost 0 bases and the J segment 6 bases; nucleotides outside the gene matches: 2. The CDR3 covers 15 residues.

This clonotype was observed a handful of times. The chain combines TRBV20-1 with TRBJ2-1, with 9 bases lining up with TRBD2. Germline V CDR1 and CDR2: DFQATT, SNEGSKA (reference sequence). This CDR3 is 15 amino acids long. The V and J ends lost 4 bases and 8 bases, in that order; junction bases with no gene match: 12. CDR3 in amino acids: CSATLGASGMHEQFF. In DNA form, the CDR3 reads TGCAGTGCTACCCTCGGGGCTAGCGGGATGCATGAGCAGTTCTTC.

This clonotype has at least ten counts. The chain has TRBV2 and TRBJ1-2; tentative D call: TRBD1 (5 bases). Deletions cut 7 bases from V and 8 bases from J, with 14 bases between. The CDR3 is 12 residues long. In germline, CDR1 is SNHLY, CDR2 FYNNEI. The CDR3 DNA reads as TGTGCCAGCAATTTCCTTCGGGACGGCTACACCTTC. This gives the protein CASNFLRDGYTF.

The CDR3 here is CASGQTGRGYTF. Written as DNA, the CDR3 is TGTGCCAGCGGACAAACAGGGAGGGGCTACACCTTC. The genes are TRBV27 and TRBJ1-2; a possible D gene is TRBD1 (6 bases). Trimming left V 8 bases short and J 8 bases short, with 15 bases between. Per germline, CDR1 MNHEY and CDR2 SMNVEV (reference sequence). This CDR3 is built from 12 residues.